These T cell receptor beta chains were read from a single sample in a study of blood T cell repertoires in COVID-19. The data were produced by immunoSEQ multiplex PCR, yet TCRdb's version contains in-frame clones alone and is incomplete. This repertoire shows more than 200,000 clones, over 75% found once; its top ten account for over 4.5%. The sample was peripheral blood. The receptors come from a man older than 75 with acute or convalescent COVID-19. Each CDR3 is given with its conserved first and last residue. Each record gives: V gene, clone size, J gene, CDR3 protein. Expanded clones get a size class; other rows say once, few or many, or leave the size out.

v_call: TRBV3-1/TRBV3-2
clone_size: NA
j_call: TRBJ1-6
cdr3_aa: CASSQVPDRPGGSPLHF

v_call: TRBV21-1
clone_size: NA
j_call: TRBJ1-2
cdr3_aa: CASSKILYTF

v_call: TRBV11-3
clone_size: NA
j_call: TRBJ1-2
cdr3_aa: CASSLVFGDYGYTF

v_call: TRBV9
clone_size: NA
j_call: TRBJ2-6
cdr3_aa: CASSVPLSGRASGANVLTF

v_call: TRBV28
clone_size: NA
j_call: TRBJ1-5
cdr3_aa: CASSPLALNQPQHF

v_call: TRBV29-1
clone_size: NA
j_call: TRBJ1-1
cdr3_aa: CSVDRESFRTEAFF

v_call: TRBV5-1
clone_size: NA
j_call: TRBJ2-1
cdr3_aa: CASSLTGESYNEQFF

v_call: TRBV6-5
clone_size: NA
j_call: TRBJ2-2
cdr3_aa: CASSWGQGRTGELFF

v_call: TRBV12-3/TRBV12-4
clone_size: NA
j_call: TRBJ2-1
cdr3_aa: CASSSTNRGPWFF

v_call: TRBV5-4
clone_size: once
j_call: TRBJ1-1
cdr3_aa: CASRWAGTTNTEAFF

v_call: TRBV28
clone_size: NA
j_call: TRBJ2-7
cdr3_aa: CASSLGLPGQAYEQYF

v_call: TRBV9
clone_size: few
j_call: TRBJ1-1
cdr3_aa: CASSTRPTTGGSEAFF

v_call: TRBV5-1
clone_size: once
j_call: TRBJ2-5
cdr3_aa: CASSLGGTGSTQETQYF

v_call: TRBV21-1
clone_size: NA
j_call: TRBJ2-1
cdr3_aa: CASSFHAGTSGTYNEQFF

v_call: TRBV5-4
clone_size: NA
j_call: TRBJ1-6
cdr3_aa: CASSRDKYIFHF

v_call: TRBV7-9
clone_size: few
j_call: TRBJ2-3
cdr3_aa: CASSLAGQGADTQYF

v_call: TRBV5-7
clone_size: NA
j_call: TRBJ2-3
cdr3_aa: CASSSTGTGTTDTQYF

v_call: TRBV11-3
clone_size: NA
j_call: TRBJ2-1
cdr3_aa: CASSPTGSNNEQFF

v_call: TRBV29-1
clone_size: NA
j_call: TRBJ2-1
cdr3_aa: CSATGNPGGEQFF

v_call: TRBV28
clone_size: NA
j_call: TRBJ2-5
cdr3_aa: CASSLREETQYF

v_call: TRBV1
clone_size: NA
j_call: TRBJ2-3
cdr3_aa: CTSSQVAGGADTQYF

v_call: TRBV12-3/TRBV12-4
clone_size: NA
j_call: TRBJ2-2
cdr3_aa: CASISGAVGELFF

v_call: TRBV2
clone_size: many
j_call: TRBJ1-1
cdr3_aa: CASTVGPNTEAFF

v_call: TRBV6-5
clone_size: NA
j_call: TRBJ2-7
cdr3_aa: CASTFAQGASEQYF

v_call: TRBV19
clone_size: NA
j_call: TRBJ2-3
cdr3_aa: CASTGTPGSDTQYF

v_call: TRBV6-4
clone_size: few
j_call: TRBJ2-2
cdr3_aa: CASRSSGDTGELFF

v_call: TRBV10-3
clone_size: NA
j_call: TRBJ1-2
cdr3_aa: CAIHSGTGGNYGYTF

v_call: TRBV28
clone_size: NA
j_call: TRBJ2-1
cdr3_aa: CASSPRGASYNEQFF

v_call: TRBV7-9
clone_size: few
j_call: TRBJ2-5
cdr3_aa: CASSSLTGSTQYF

v_call: TRBV19
clone_size: NA
j_call: TRBJ2-2
cdr3_aa: CASIGSRREEYTGELFF

v_call: TRBV7-6
clone_size: NA
j_call: TRBJ1-1
cdr3_aa: CASSTRTGSAEAFF